These 12 T cell receptor beta chains originate from one sample sequenced in a study of T-cell reconstitution after alpha-beta-depleted transplantation in children. Unique molecular identifiers were used to barcode this TCRbeta library. TCRdb analysed the PCR reads with MiXCR anew, one entry per CDR3 protein. The sample holds almost 600,000 distinct CDR3 sequences, 27% seen once. The specimen comprised PBMCs, sampled before TCRalphabeta/CD19-depleted stem cell transplant. These receptors all come from a boy under two years old with Wiskott-Aldrich syndrome, due to receive a stem cell transplant.

The chain is built from TRBV12-3 or TRBV12-4 and TRBJ2-5; D possibly corresponds to TRBD2 (5 bases). The CDR3 is made up of 13 amino acids. Trimming cost V 3 bases and J 10 bases, with 15 bases left between them. In nucleotides, the CDR3 is TGTGCCAGCAGTTTGGCGGGTTCGATCGACCAGTACTTC. Its translation is CASSLAGSIDQYF.

This clonotype was detected a few times. The J gene is TRBJ1-3, the V gene TRBV6-1; D perhaps matches TRBD1 (6 bases). CDR3 size: 15 residues. Trimming pared 8 bases from V and 0 bases from J, leaving 14 bases between. CDR1 MNHNS and CDR2 SASEGT come from the germline V gene. CDR3 amino acids: CASREGGTSGNTIYF. CDR3 bases: TGTGCCAGCCGGGAGGGGGGAACCTCTGGAAACACCATATATTTT.

This rearrangement joins TRBV7-3 to TRBJ2-3; TRBD2 might be the D (6 bases). There are 14 residues in the CDR3. The V end was cut by 2 bases, the J end by 2 bases, with 8 bases between. In germline, CDR1 is SGHTA, CDR2 FQGTGA. This chain's CDR3 is CASSLAGFTDTQYF. For the CDR3, the DNA is TGTGCCAGCAGCTTAGCGGGGTTCACAGATACGCAGTATTTT.

The chain is built from TRBV24-1 and TRBJ1-5, with 7 positions matching TRBD1. J was trimmed by 5 bases and V by 6 bases; bases with no gene match: 3. Germline values: CDR1 KGHDR, CDR2 SFDVKD. This CDR3 has 13 amino acids. The CDR3 coding sequence is TGTGCCACCAGTACAGGGGCATATCAGCCCCAGCATTTT. This codes for CATSTGAYQPQHF.

The gene calls are TRBV5-1 and TRBJ2-3, with TRBD2 identical over 7 bases. CDR3 size: 15 residues. V was pared by 0 bases and J by 2 bases, with 3 bases of the junction left unmatched. The germline gives CDR1 SGHRS, CDR2 YFSETQ. The CDR3: CASSLAAGATDTQYF. For the CDR3, the DNA is TGCGCCAGCAGCTTGGCCGCGGGAGCCACAGATACGCAGTATTTT.

There are a few counts of this clonotype. The chain has TRBV7-8 and TRBJ2-6; unclear D gene. This CDR3 has 17 residues. Germline V CDR1 and CDR2: SGHVS, FQNEAQ. Trimming left V 2 bases short and J 0 bases short, with 11 bases between. Here the CDR3 reads CASSLRSGFSGANVLTF. In DNA form, the CDR3 reads TGTGCCAGCAGCTTAAGGTCCGGTTTCTCTGGGGCCAACGTCCTGACTTTC. The full variable domain, completed using reference TRBV7-8 and TRBJ2-6, is GAGVSQSPRYKVAKRGQDVALRCDPISGHVSLFWYQQALGQGPEFLTYFQNEAQLDKSGLPSDRFFAERPEGSVSTLKIQRTQQEDSAVYLCASSLRSGFSGANVLTFGAGSRLTVL.

This chain joins TRBV27 and TRBJ2-4; TRBD2 agrees at 16 bases. Trimming cost V 3 bases and J 9 bases; bases outside gene matches: 8. CDR1 and CDR2 from the germline V gene are MNHEY and SMNVEV (reference sequence). The CDR3 runs to 17 residues. The CDR3 loop reads CASSFQGLAGGGGIQYF. The CDR3 coding sequence is TGTGCCAGCAGTTTCCAGGGACTAGCGGGAGGGGGCGGCATTCAGTACTTC.

V is TRBV20-1 and J is TRBJ2-1; weak D call: TRBD2 (5 bases). The CDR3 extends over 12 amino acids. Between the trimmed V and J ends, which lost 3 bases and 15 bases, there was a span of 18 bases. CDR1 and CDR2 from the germline V gene are DFQATT and SNEGSKA (reference sequence). The CDR3 is CSASTASGSRFF. In DNA form, the CDR3 reads TGCAGTGCTAGTACCGCGAGCGGATCGCGGTTCTTC.

The V gene is TRBV5-1, the J gene TRBJ1-5; D is uncertain. Germline CDR1 is SGHRS and CDR2 is YFSETQ. The V gene lost 4 bases and the J gene lost 11 bases, with 16 bases spanning the gap. The CDR3 loop spans 13 amino acids. CDR3 nucleotides: TGCGCCAGCAGCATCGGACCTCGAGAGGCCCAGCATTTT. Its translation is CASSIGPREAQHF.

Only a few counts were recorded for this clonotype. J is TRBJ1-2 and V is TRBV12-3 or TRBV12-4; 7 positions match TRBD1. V was pared by 6 bases and J by 8 bases, with 12 bases of the junction left unmatched. The length of the CDR3 is 14 residues. The CDR3 DNA reads as TGTGCCAGCAGCCCTACAGGGGTAGGAGGCGGCTACACCTTC. Translating gives CASSPTGVGGGYTF.

A few counts support this clonotype. The rearrangement links TRBV20-1 to TRBJ2-1; 10 nucleotides agree with TRBD2. The CDR3 runs to 16 residues. J gave up 7 bases and V 3 bases, and 12 bases lay outside the gene matches. From germline, CDR1 is DFQATT and CDR2 SNEGSKA (reference sequence). The CDR3 DNA reads TGCAGTGCTAGTCACCCCATAGCGGGAGGTATAAATGAGCAGTTCTTC. Residues: CSASHPIAGGINEQFF.

V gene TRBV19 combines with J gene TRBJ2-3; the D gene is possibly TRBD1 (6 bases). The V gene lost 5 bases and the J gene lost 5 bases, with 11 bases spanning the gap. The CDR3 is 13 residues long. CDR1 is LNHDA, CDR2 SQIVND, per germline (reference sequence). The CDR3, as DNA: TGTGCCAGTAGTGAACAGGGTGGAGATACGCAGTATTTT. It encodes CASSEQGGDTQYF.